The 24 T cell receptor beta chains presented below share a single source sample, sequenced in a study of blood T cells in healthy people across ages. Primers used in a second PCR of roughly 7 to 12 cycles were a sample-barcoded 5' primer and a J-beta primer mix. TCRdb fed the 5' RACE reads into MiXCR, producing one record per CDR3 protein. The top ten hold around 3% of the sample, which has hundreds of thousands of distinct CDR3 sequences, roughly 24% seen once. The sample also formed part of further work on T cells of mothers and their children.

The sequencing sample was made of blood. Receptors originate from a boy younger than 18 in good health.

The chain's CDR3 is CASSPRQGAAQETQYF. The CDR3 coding sequence is TGCGCCAGCAGCCCCCGACAGGGGGCGGCTCAAGAGACCCAGTACTTC. The chain combines TRBV5-1 with TRBJ2-5, with 10 bases matching TRBD1. The trim removed 4 bases at V and 2 bases at J, leaving 8 bases unmatched. The CDR3 is 16 residues long. Germline-derived CDR1 and CDR2 are SGHRS and YFSETQ. Full variable domain (missing parts from reference TRBV5-1 and TRBJ2-5): KAGVTQTPRYLIKTRGQQVTLSCSPISGHRSVSWYQQTPGQGLQFLFEYFSETQRNKGNFPGRFSGRQFSNSRSEMNVSTLELGDSALYLCASSPRQGAAQETQYFGPGTRLLVL.

The chain couples TRBV5-5 to TRBJ1-3, with D possibly matching TRBD1 (5 bases). The CDR3 is 20 residues long. The V gene lost 1 base and the J gene lost 1 base, with 24 bases spanning the gap. In germline, CDR1 is SGHKS, CDR2 YYEKEE (reference sequence). The CDR3 DNA reads TGTGCCAGCAGCTTGTTTTATTTCGGGACGCCGAAGCAGTCTGGAAACACCATATATTTT. Translated: CASSLFYFGTPKQSGNTIYF.

This clonotype was detected a few times. V usage is TRBV6-6 and J usage is TRBJ1-4; D not resolved. Trimming took off 5 bases at V and 9 bases at J, with 10 bases between the two ends. The CDR3 runs 12 residues. Germline CDR1 is MNHNY and CDR2 is SVGAGI (reference sequence). The CDR3 region is CASSPSYQKLFF. The CDR3 nucleotides read TGTGCCAGCAGTCCATCCTATCAAAAACTGTTTTTT.

This clonotype was seen just once. The genes are TRBV4-2 and TRBJ2-5; no clear D. Trimming took off 0 bases at V and 4 bases at J, with 6 bases between the two ends. CDR1 is LGHNA, CDR2 YNFKEQ, per germline. The CDR3 length is 13 residues. This CDR3 is CASSQEGSETQYF. The CDR3 bases are TGTGCCAGCAGCCAAGAAGGATCAGAGACCCAGTACTTC.

The chain carries TRBV6-1 and TRBJ2-7; 7 nucleotides line up with TRBD1. Germline V gene sequence: CDR1 MNHNS, CDR2 SASEGT. With V trimmed by 6 bases and J by 4 bases, 15 bases remained unmatched. The CDR3 extends over 16 amino acids. The CDR3 loop is CASRETRRQGGYEQYF. CDR3 sequence (DNA): TGTGCCAGCAGGGAAACACGACGACAGGGCGGGTACGAGCAGTACTTC.

The chain recombines TRBV20-1 with TRBJ1-2; unclear D gene. The germline CDR1 and CDR2 sequences are DFQATT and SNEGSKA (reference sequence). The length of the CDR3 is 13 residues. The V gene lost 6 bases and the J gene lost 3 bases, with 14 bases spanning the gap. In nucleotides, the CDR3 is TGCAGTGCCCCCAAGGTGGCCGACTATGGCTACACCTTC. Its translation: CSAPKVADYGYTF.

The chain is built from TRBV6-1 and TRBJ1-6; 7 nucleotides match TRBD1. CDR1 and CDR2 (germline): MNHNS, SASEGT. The CDR3 covers 17 residues. Germline trimming cut 5 bases from V and 0 bases from J; bases unmatched to any gene: 7. CDR3 region: CASSRRQGRSYNSPLHF. CDR3 sequence (DNA): TGTGCCAGCAGTCGTAGACAGGGACGCTCCTATAATTCACCCCTCCACTTT.

The genes are TRBV18 and TRBJ2-3, with no clear D. This CDR3 is built from 14 residues. In germline, CDR1 is KGHSH, CDR2 LQKENI. Trimming stripped 6 bases from V and 3 bases from J, with 13 bases between. Here the CDR3 DNA reads TGTGCCAGCTCCCTCTCAAGGTGGACAGATACGCAGTATTTT. Its translation: CASSLSRWTDTQYF.

This clonotype appeared a few times. V is TRBV15 and J is TRBJ2-5; D gene uncertain. Germline V gene sequence: CDR1 LNHNV, CDR2 YYDKDF (reference sequence). Trimming shortened V by 5 bases and J by 1 base, and 11 bases separated the two germline ends. This CDR3 is 14 amino acids long. The CDR3 bases are TGTGCCACCAGCCTAGAACACACCCAAGAGACCCAGTACTTC. Translation: CATSLEHTQETQYF.

This chain joins TRBV7-9 and TRBJ2-3, with 10 nucleotides matching TRBD2. This CDR3 is 16 amino acids long. Looked up from germline, CDR1 is SEHNR and CDR2 is FQNEAQ (reference sequence). The V and J ends lost 5 bases and 2 bases, in that order; junction bases with no gene match: 7. The CDR3 protein is CASSTTSGLYTDTQYF. For the CDR3, the DNA is TGTGCCAGCAGCACGACTAGCGGGCTTTACACAGATACGCAGTATTTT.

This clonotype has more than one count but fewer than ten. The chain couples TRBV12-3 or TRBV12-4 to TRBJ2-5; tentative D call: TRBD2 (5 bases). The CDR3 runs to 12 residues. The V gene lost 5 bases and the J gene lost 5 bases, with 9 bases spanning the gap. Written as DNA, the CDR3 is TGTGCCAGCAGTCTTCAGCGGGAGACCCAGTACTTC. It translates to CASSLQRETQYF.

This clonotype was recorded a few times. This chain links TRBV3-1 with TRBJ1-2, with D hard to call. The CDR3 length is 14 residues. V was shortened by 1 base and J by 5 bases, with 11 bases between the two germline ends. Germline assignment: CDR1 LGHDT and CDR2 YNNKEL (reference sequence). The CDR3 nucleotides read TGTGCCAGCAGCCAAGGGTCAGCTGCTTATGGCTACACCTTC. This encodes CASSQGSAAYGYTF.

This clonotype was observed a few times. The rearrangement joins TRBV7-9 to TRBJ2-7, with 7 bases identical to TRBD2. CDR3 size: 17 residues. J was trimmed by 2 bases and V by 1 base; bases with no gene match: 11. The germline CDR1 and CDR2 sequences are SEHNR and FQNEAQ (reference sequence). In nucleotides, the CDR3 is TGTGCCAGCAGCTTAGAGGTGCTTCGGACTAGGACCTACGAGCAGTACTTC. Translated, it gives CASSLEVLRTRTYEQYF.

This clonotype was seen more than once but under ten times. This chain joins TRBV6-5 and TRBJ2-5, with 8 positions matching TRBD2. Germline CDR1 and CDR2: MNHEY and SVGAGI. There are 17 residues in the CDR3. J was trimmed by 6 bases and V by 0 bases; bases with no gene match: 12. In DNA, the CDR3 is TGTGCCAGCAGTTACTCGTTTGCGGGGGGATCCAAGAAGACCCAGTACTTC. Translation gives CASSYSFAGGSKKTQYF.

J is TRBJ1-2 and V is TRBV20-1; D remains unclear. V was clipped by 0 bases and J by 1 base, with 24 bases between them. Germline CDR1 DFQATT, CDR2 SNEGSKA (reference sequence). This CDR3 is built from 19 residues. The CDR3 sequence: CSARDRGRVGSQVNYGYTF. The CDR3 nucleotides read TGCAGTGCTAGAGATCGGGGTCGGGTGGGAAGTCAGGTTAACTATGGCTACACCTTC.

The chain recombines TRBV29-1 with TRBJ1-2; D gene uncertain. Per germline, CDR1 SQVTM and CDR2 ANQGSEA. The CDR3 runs 14 residues. The V end was cut by 2 bases, the J end by 8 bases, with 18 bases between. The CDR3 DNA is TGCAGCGTTGAAAAGTTTATCCTGACTCACGGCTACACCTTC. This codes for CSVEKFILTHGYTF.

The chain uses TRBV18 and TRBJ2-5, with 8 bases fitting TRBD1. The CDR3 runs to 16 residues. V was clipped by 5 bases and J by 5 bases; unmatched bases: 13. CDR1 is KGHSH and CDR2 is LQKENI in the germline V gene. CDR3 coding DNA: TGTGCCAGCTCAGGAGGTGCGGCAGGGGGCTACGAGACCCAGTACTTC. Protein: CASSGGAAGGYETQYF.

The gene calls are TRBV21-1 and TRBJ1-5; TRBD1 is the table's D call and was not checked against the DNA. TRBV21-1 is reported as a pseudogene. The CDR3 has 16 residues. The CDR3 loop is CASSADGGNSNQPQHF. CDR3 nucleotides: TGTGCCAGCAGCGCCGACGGGGGGAATAGCAATCAGCCCCAGCATTTT.

This clonotype was observed a handful of times. V usage is TRBV25-1 and J usage is TRBJ1-2, with TRBD1 as a possible D gene (6 bases). V was shortened by 7 bases and J by 6 bases, with 21 bases between the two germline ends. The germline CDR1 and CDR2 sequences are MGHDK and SYGVNS. The length of the CDR3 is 15 residues. The CDR3 region is CASTGTQQGWDGYTF. DNA of the CDR3: TGTGCCAGCACTGGGACTCAACAGGGATGGGATGGCTACACCTTC.

This clonotype was counted between two and nine times. The chain employs TRBV9 and TRBJ2-1, with D hard to call. V lost 1 base to trimming and J lost 10 bases, with 15 bases between them. CDR3 size: 14 residues. Germline V lookup: CDR1 SGDLS, CDR2 YYNGEE. CDR3 DNA sequence: TGTGCCAGCAGCGTACGGCAAGGAGATTCCGAGCAGTTCTTC. Translating gives CASSVRQGDSEQFF. The entire variable domain, with the rest obtained from reference TRBV9 and TRBJ2-1, is as follows: DSGVTQTPKHLITATGQRVTLRCSPRSGDLSVYWYQQSLDQGLQFLIQYYNGEERAKGNILERFSAQQFPDLHSELNLSSLELGDSALYFCASSVRQGDSEQFFGPGTRLTVL.

The chain is built from TRBV27 and TRBJ2-1, with D perhaps TRBD1 (6 bases). The CDR3 loop spans 15 amino acids. The ends were cut back, 2 bases at V and 2 bases at J, with 10 bases in the middle. Germline V CDR1 and CDR2: MNHEY, SMNVEV (reference sequence). The CDR3: CASSLKGVTYNEQFF. The CDR3 DNA sequence: TGTGCCAGCAGTTTAAAGGGGGTAACCTACAATGAGCAGTTCTTC.

This clonotype was seen only a few times. A read error may produce the germline difference seen at one junction end. The V and J genes are TRBV5-5 and TRBJ2-7; maybe TRBD1 (6 bases). CDR1 and CDR2 (germline): SGHKS, YYEKEE (reference sequence). CDR3 length: 15 amino acids. The CDR3 bases are TGTGCCAGCAGCTTGGTAACTCTATCCGCAGGGGAGCAATACTTC. Protein: CASSLVTLSAGEQYF.

The chain has TRBV5-1 and TRBJ2-4, with D possibly called TRBD1 or TRBD2 (6 bases each). Germline assignment: CDR1 SGHRS and CDR2 YFSETQ. Trimming left V 4 bases short and J 6 bases short, with 23 bases between. The CDR3 length is 17 residues. The CDR3 sequence is CASSPEAGGYGGNIQYF. The CDR3 DNA reads TGCGCCAGCAGCCCGGAGGCCGGGGGCTACGGGGGAAACATTCAGTACTTC.

Only a few counts were recorded for this clonotype. The J gene is TRBJ2-5, the V gene TRBV6-5; no firm D call. The CDR3 sequence is 12 residues long. Trimming pared 5 bases from V and 7 bases from J, leaving 11 bases between. The germline gives CDR1 MNHEY, CDR2 SVGAGI. The CDR3 nucleotides are TGTGCCAGCAGTCCCCTGTCCGGGACCCAGTACTTC. Translating gives CASSPLSGTQYF.